Following are 18 T cell receptor beta chains from one sample sequenced in a study of blood T cell repertoires in COVID-19. Only in-frame clones appear in the TCRdb table, and some are missing; sequencing was by immunoSEQ multiplex PCR. This sample yields nearly 250,000 clones, of which 85% are seen a single time; around 10% belongs to the top ten. Sequencing was done on a sample of PBMCs or T cells enriched from blood (not recorded which). These receptors came from a woman in her fifties or sixties with acute COVID-19.

The chain employs TRBV27 and TRBJ1-1; no clear D. Trimming took off 4 bases at V and 4 bases at J, with 10 bases between the two ends. The CDR3 has 13 amino acids. Germline V gene data show CDR1 as MNHEY and CDR2 as SMNVEV (reference sequence). The CDR3 loop is CASSSLASTEAFF. For the CDR3, the DNA is TGTGCCAGCAGTTCACTGGCTAGCACTGAAGCTTTCTTT.

This rearrangement joins TRBV19 to TRBJ2-1; 11 bases match TRBD1. J was trimmed by 4 bases and V by 5 bases; bases with no gene match: 10. Germline assignment: CDR1 LNHDA and CDR2 SQIVND (reference sequence). This CDR3 is built from 17 residues. The CDR3 nucleotides read TGTGCCAGTAGTCCCCCCCGGGACAGGGGGGGATACAATGAGCAGTTCTTC. As protein: CASSPPRDRGGYNEQFF.

The chain recombines TRBV5-1 with TRBJ2-5; 8 bases fit TRBD1. Trimming removed 1 base from V and 2 bases from J; junction bases left unmatched: 7. CDR1 and CDR2 from the germline V gene are SGHRS and YFSETQ. This CDR3 is built from 16 residues. CDR3 nucleotide sequence: TGCGCCAGCAGCTTGCAAACAGGGGGTACGCAAGAGACCCAGTACTTC. Its translation is CASSLQTGGTQETQYF.

The J gene is TRBJ1-3, the V gene TRBV5-1; 9 bases fit TRBD1. In germline, CDR1 is SGHRS, CDR2 YFSETQ. The CDR3 consists of 16 residues. The ends lost 2 bases at V and 4 bases at J; junction bases unmatched: 7. The CDR3 DNA reads TGCGCCAGCAGCTTCCACACCGGGACAGGGGGAAACACCATATATTTT. Amino acid sequence: CASSFHTGTGGNTIYF.

The chain joins TRBV7-2 to TRBJ2-1; 11 nucleotides line up with TRBD1. Germline trimming cut 5 bases from V and 7 bases from J; bases unmatched to any gene: 13. Per the germline V gene, CDR1 is SGHTA and CDR2 is FQGNSA. The CDR3 spans 17 residues. CDR3 DNA: TGTGCCAGCAGCCCCAGCTCGGGGACAGGGGGTAAGAATGAGCAGTTCTTC. Encoded protein: CASSPSSGTGGKNEQFF.

The rearrangement links TRBV13 to TRBJ1-2, with 8 positions matching TRBD1. There are 15 residues in the CDR3. Per germline, CDR1 PRHDT and CDR2 FYEKMQ (reference sequence). V was pared by 7 bases and J by 2 bases, with 9 bases of the junction left unmatched. CDR3: CASTPRDRPNYGYTF. CDR3 in DNA: TGTGCCAGCACCCCCCGGGACAGGCCCAACTATGGCTACACCTTC.

The chain recombines TRBV6-2 or TRBV6-3 with TRBJ1-2; TRBD1 agrees at 12 bases. Germline values: CDR1 MNHEY, CDR2 SVGEGT. This CDR3 contains 15 residues. The J segment lost 6 bases and the V segment lost 2 bases, leaving 4 bases of the junction unmatched. CDR3 loop: CASSYGTGGENGYTF. The CDR3, as DNA: TGTGCCAGCAGTTACGGGACAGGGGGCGAAAATGGCTACACCTTC.

V gene TRBV9 combines with J gene TRBJ1-1; 8 bases map to TRBD1. In germline, CDR1 is SGDLS, CDR2 YYNGEE. This CDR3 is 17 amino acids long. J gave up 3 bases and V 0 bases, and 10 bases lay outside the gene matches. The CDR3 here is CASSVEDRGLSDTEAFF. DNA of the CDR3: TGTGCCAGCAGCGTAGAAGACAGGGGATTAAGTGACACTGAAGCTTTCTTT. The complete variable domain, with remaining parts taken from reference TRBV9 and TRBJ1-1, reads DSGVTQTPKHLITATGQRVTLRCSPRSGDLSVYWYQQSLDQGLQFLIQYYNGEERAKGNILERFSAQQFPDLHSELNLSSLELGDSALYFCASSVEDRGLSDTEAFFGQGTRLTVV.

The chain employs TRBV18 and TRBJ1-5; 7 bases map to TRBD1. Germline V gene lookup returns CDR1 KGHSH and CDR2 LQKENI. The CDR3 totals 14 residues. Losses at the gene ends were 5 bases for V and 1 base for J; bases not matched to a gene: 2. CDR3: CASSDRASNQPQHF. CDR3 DNA sequence: TGTGCCAGCTCAGACAGGGCCAGCAATCAGCCCCAGCATTTT.

DNA for the CDR3: TGTGCCAGCAGTCGGTACACTGAAGCTTTCTTT. It codes for CASSRYTEAFF. V is TRBV12-3 or TRBV12-4 and J is TRBJ1-1; no clear D gene. V was clipped by 5 bases and J by 3 bases, with 4 bases between them. CDR3 size: 11 residues.

The chain has TRBV29-1 and TRBJ2-3; no clear D gene. The germline V gene encodes CDR1 SQVTM and CDR2 ANQGSEA. Trimming stripped 5 bases from V and 4 bases from J, with 7 bases between. The CDR3 is made up of 11 amino acids. The CDR3 region has the DNA TGCAGCGTTCCCGGGTCAGATACGCAGTATTTT. Residues: CSVPGSDTQYF.

The chain links TRBV6-1 to TRBJ1-2; TRBD1 matches 8 bases. The CDR3 runs 13 residues. Germline V gene lookup returns CDR1 MNHNS and CDR2 SASEGT. Unmatched junction bases numbered 4, after V lost 3 bases and J lost 7 bases. This chain's CDR3 is CASSDRGQGGYTF. For the CDR3, the DNA is TGTGCCAGCAGTGACAGGGGGCAAGGTGGCTACACCTTC.

The chain combines TRBV6-5 with TRBJ1-5; D not certain. In germline, CDR1 is MNHEY, CDR2 SVGAGI. Trimming took off 7 bases at V and 4 bases at J, with 11 bases between the two ends. This CDR3 comprises 13 residues. For the CDR3, the DNA is TGTGCCAGCATCGGAGGAGCAAATCAGCCCCAGCATTTT. This gives the protein CASIGGANQPQHF.

The chain employs TRBV11-2 and TRBJ1-4; D ambiguous. The CDR3 length is 15 residues. CDR1 is SGHAT, CDR2 FQNNGV, per germline. V was cut by 0 bases and J by 7 bases, with 12 bases left in between. The CDR3 sequence: CASSLDGAVGEKLFF. DNA for the CDR3: TGTGCCAGCAGCTTAGACGGTGCGGTTGGTGAAAAACTGTTTTTT.

The table lists this clone with a few counts. The chain links TRBV20-1 to TRBJ1-1, with D perhaps matching TRBD1 (5 bases). The CDR3 loop spans 13 amino acids. CDR1 is DFQATT, CDR2 SNEGSKA, per germline (reference sequence). The V gene lost 3 bases and the J gene lost 10 bases, with 18 bases spanning the gap. CDR3 in DNA: TGCAGTGCTAGTATCAGGCAGGGCGCTGCAGCTTTCTTT. It is translated as CSASIRQGAAAFF.

V gene TRBV10-3 combines with J gene TRBJ1-4; D ambiguous. CDR3 length: 14 residues. Trimming cost V 2 bases and J 4 bases, with 8 bases left between them. Per germline, CDR1 ENHRY and CDR2 SYGVKD. This CDR3 reads CAISEGAVNEKLFF. CDR3 bases: TGTGCCATCAGTGAGGGAGCAGTTAATGAAAAACTGTTTTTT.

The chain recombines TRBV10-3 with TRBJ1-2; perhaps TRBD1 as D (5 bases). The germline V and J ends were trimmed by 6 bases and 5 bases, with 13 bases remaining between them. This CDR3 is built from 13 residues. Germline lookup yields CDR1 ENHRY and CDR2 SYGVKD. The DNA for the CDR3 is TGTGCCATCAGCCAGGGTTCCCTTTATGGCTACACCTTC. It encodes CAISQGSLYGYTF.

This clone showed up just once. The chain recombines TRBV12-5 with TRBJ2-1; tentatively, D is TRBD2 (6 bases). Germline lookup yields CDR1 LGHNT and CDR2 FRNRAP. The CDR3 runs to 16 residues. V was pared by 1 base and J by 8 bases, with 18 bases between. CDR3 protein: CASGLGGDFSLHEQFF. The CDR3 coding sequence is TGTGCTAGTGGTTTGGGGGGGGACTTCTCCTTACATGAGCAGTTCTTC.